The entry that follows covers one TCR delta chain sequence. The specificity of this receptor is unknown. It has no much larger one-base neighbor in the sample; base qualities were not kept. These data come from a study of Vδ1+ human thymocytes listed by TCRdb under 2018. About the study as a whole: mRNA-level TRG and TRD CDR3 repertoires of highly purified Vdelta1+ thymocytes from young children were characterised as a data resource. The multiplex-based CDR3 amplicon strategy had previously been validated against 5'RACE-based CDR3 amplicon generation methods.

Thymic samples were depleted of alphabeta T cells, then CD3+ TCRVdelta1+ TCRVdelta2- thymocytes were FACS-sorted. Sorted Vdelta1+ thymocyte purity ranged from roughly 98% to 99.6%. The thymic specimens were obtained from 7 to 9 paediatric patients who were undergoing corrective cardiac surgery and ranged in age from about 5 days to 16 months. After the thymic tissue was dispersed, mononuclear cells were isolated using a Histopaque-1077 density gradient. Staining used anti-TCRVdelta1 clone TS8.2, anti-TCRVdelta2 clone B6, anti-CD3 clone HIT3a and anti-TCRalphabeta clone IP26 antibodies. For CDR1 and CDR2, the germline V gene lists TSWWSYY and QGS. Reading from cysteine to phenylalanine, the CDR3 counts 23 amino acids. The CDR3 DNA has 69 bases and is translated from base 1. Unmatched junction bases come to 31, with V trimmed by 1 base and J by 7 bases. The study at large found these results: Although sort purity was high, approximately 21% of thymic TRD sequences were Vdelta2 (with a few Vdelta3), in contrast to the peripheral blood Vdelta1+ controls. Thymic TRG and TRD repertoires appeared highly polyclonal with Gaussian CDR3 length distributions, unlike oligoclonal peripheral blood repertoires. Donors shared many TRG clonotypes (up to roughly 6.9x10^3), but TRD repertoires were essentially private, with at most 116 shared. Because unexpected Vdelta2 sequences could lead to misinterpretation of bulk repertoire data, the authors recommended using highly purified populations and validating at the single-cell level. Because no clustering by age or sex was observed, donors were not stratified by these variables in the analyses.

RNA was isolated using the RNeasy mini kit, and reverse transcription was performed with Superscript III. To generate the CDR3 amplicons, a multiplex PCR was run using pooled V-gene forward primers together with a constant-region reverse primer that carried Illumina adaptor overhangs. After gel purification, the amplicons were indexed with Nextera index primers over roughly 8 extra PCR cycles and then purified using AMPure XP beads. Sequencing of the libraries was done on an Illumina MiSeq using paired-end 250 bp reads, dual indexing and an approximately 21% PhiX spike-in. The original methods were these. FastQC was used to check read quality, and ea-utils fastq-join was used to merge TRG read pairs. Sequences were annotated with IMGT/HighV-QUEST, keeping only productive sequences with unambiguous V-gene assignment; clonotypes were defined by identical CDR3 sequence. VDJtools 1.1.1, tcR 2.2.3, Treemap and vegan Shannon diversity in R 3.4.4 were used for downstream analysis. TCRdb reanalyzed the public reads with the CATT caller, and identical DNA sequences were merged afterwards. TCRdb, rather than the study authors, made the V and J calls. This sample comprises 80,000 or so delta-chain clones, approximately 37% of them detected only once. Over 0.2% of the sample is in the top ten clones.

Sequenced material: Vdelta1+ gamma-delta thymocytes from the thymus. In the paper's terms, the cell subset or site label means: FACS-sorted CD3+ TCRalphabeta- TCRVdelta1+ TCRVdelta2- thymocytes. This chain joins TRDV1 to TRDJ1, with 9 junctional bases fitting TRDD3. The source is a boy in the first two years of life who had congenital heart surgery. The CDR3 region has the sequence CALGEPTLPSSANWGTPHAKLIF. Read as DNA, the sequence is TGTGCTCTTGGGGAACCCACTCTTCCTTCCTCTGCCAACTGGGGGACCCCACACGCTAAACTCATCTTT.